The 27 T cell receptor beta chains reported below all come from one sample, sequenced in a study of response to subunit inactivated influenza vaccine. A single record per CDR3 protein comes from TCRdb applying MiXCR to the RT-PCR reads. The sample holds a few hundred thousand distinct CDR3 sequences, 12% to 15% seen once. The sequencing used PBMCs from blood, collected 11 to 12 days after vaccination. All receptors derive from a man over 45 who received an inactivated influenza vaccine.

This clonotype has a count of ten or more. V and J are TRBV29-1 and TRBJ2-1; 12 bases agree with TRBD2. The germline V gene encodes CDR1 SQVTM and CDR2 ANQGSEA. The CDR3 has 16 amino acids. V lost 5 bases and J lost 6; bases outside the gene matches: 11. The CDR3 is CSVLPRRLAGANEQFF. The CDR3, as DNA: TGCAGCGTTCTGCCCAGAAGACTAGCGGGAGCCAATGAGCAGTTCTTC.

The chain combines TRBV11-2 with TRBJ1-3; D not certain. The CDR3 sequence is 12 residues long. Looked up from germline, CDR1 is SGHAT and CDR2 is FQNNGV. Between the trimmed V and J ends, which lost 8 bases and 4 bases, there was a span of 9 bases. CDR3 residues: CASGPLGNTIYF. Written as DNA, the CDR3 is TGTGCCAGCGGCCCGCTGGGAAACACCATATATTTT.

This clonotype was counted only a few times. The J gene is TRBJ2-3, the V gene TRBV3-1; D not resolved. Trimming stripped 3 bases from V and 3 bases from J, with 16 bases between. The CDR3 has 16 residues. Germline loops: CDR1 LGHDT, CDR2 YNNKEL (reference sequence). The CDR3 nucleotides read TGTGCCAGCAGCCATGCAGGCCCCCGCTCTACAGATACGCAGTATTTT. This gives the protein CASSHAGPRSTDTQYF.

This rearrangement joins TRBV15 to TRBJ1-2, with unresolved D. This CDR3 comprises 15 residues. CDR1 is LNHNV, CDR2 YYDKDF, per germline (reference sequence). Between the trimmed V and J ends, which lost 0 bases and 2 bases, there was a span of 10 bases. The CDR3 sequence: CATSRDLAGNYGYTF. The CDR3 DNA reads TGTGCCACCAGCAGAGATTTAGCGGGAAACTATGGCTACACCTTC.

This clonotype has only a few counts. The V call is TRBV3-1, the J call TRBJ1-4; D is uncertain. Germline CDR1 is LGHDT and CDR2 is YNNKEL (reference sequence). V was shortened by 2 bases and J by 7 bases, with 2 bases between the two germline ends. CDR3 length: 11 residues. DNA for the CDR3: TGTGCCAGCAGCCAAAGTGAAAAACTGTTTTTT. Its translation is CASSQSEKLFF.

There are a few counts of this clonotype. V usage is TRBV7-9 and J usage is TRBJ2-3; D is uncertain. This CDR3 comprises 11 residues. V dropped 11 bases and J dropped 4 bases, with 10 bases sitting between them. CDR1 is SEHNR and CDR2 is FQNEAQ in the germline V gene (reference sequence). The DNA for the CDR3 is TGTGCCTCCGACATGGCAGATACGCAGTATTTT. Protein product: CASDMADTQYF. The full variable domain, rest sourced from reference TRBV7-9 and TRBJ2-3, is DTGVSQNPRHKITKRGQNVTFRCDPISEHNRLYWYRQTLGQGPEFLTYFQNEAQLEKSRLLSDRFSAERPKGSFSTLEIQRTEQGDSAMYLCASDMADTQYFGPGTRLTVL.

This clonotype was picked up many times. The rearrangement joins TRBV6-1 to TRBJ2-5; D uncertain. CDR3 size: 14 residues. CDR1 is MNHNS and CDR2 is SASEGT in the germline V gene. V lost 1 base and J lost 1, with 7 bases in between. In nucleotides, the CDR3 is TGTGCCAGCAGTGAAGTTAGGGTCCAAGAGACCCAGTACTTC. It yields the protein CASSEVRVQETQYF.

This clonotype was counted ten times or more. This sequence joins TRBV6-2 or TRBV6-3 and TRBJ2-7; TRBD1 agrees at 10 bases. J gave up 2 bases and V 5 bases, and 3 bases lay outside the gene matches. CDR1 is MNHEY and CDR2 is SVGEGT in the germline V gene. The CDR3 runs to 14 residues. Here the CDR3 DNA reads TGTGCCAGCAGTCGGACAGGGGGGACCTACGAGCAGTACTTC. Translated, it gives CASSRTGGTYEQYF.

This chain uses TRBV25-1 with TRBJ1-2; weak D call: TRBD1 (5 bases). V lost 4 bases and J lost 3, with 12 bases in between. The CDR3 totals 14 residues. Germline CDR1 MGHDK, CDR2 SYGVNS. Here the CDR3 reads CASSGAGPHYGYTF. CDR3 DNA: TGTGCCAGCAGTGGGGCAGGGCCCCACTATGGCTACACCTTC.

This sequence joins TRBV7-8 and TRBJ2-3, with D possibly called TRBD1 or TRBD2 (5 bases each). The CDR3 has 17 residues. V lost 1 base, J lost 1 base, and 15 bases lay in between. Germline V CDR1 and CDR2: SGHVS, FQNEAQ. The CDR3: CASSLGGRGFGTDTQYF. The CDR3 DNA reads TGTGCCAGCAGCTTAGGGGGTCGGGGCTTCGGCACAGATACGCAGTATTTT.

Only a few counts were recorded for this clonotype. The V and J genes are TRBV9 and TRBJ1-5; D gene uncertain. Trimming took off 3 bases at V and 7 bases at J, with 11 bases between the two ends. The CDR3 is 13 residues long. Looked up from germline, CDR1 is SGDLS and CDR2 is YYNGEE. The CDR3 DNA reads TGTGCCAGCAGCGCATGGACCGGGCAGCCCCAGCATTTT. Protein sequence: CASSAWTGQPQHF.

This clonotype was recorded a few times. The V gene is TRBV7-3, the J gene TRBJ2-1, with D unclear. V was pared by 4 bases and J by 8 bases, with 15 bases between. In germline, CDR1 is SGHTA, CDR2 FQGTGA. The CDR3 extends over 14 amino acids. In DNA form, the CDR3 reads TGTGCCAGCAGCTCGTTGGAGAGACTCCATGAGCAGTTCTTC. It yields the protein CASSSLERLHEQFF.

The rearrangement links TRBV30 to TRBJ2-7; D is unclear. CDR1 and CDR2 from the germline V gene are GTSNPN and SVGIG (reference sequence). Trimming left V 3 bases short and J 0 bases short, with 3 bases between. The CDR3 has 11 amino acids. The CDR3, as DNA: TGTGCCTGGAGCCACTCCTACGAGCAGTACTTC. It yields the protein CAWSHSYEQYF.

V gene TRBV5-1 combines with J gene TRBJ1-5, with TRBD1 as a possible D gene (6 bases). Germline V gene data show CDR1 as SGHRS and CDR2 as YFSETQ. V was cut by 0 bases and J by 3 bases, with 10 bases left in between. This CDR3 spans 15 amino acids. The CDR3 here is CASSLVGGANQPQHF. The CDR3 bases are TGCGCCAGCAGCTTGGTCGGGGGCGCCAATCAGCCCCAGCATTTT.

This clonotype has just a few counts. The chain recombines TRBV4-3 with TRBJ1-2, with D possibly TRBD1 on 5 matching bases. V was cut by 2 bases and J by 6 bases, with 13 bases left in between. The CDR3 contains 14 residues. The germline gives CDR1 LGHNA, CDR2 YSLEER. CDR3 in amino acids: CASSQPRDVNGYTF. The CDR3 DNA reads TGCGCCAGCAGCCAACCCAGGGATGTGAATGGCTACACCTTC.

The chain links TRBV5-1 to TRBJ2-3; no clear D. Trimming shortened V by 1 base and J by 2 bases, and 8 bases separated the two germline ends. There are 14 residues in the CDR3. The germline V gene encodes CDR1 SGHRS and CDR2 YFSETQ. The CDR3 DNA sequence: TGCGCCAGCAGCTTGATAGAGTTCACAGATACGCAGTATTTT. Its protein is CASSLIEFTDTQYF.

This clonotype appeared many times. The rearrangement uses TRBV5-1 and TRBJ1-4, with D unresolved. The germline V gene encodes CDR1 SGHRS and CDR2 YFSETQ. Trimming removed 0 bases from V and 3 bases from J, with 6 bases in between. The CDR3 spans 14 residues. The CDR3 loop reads CASSLGRSNEKLFF. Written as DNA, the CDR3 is TGCGCCAGCAGCTTGGGCCGATCTAATGAAAAACTGTTTTTT.

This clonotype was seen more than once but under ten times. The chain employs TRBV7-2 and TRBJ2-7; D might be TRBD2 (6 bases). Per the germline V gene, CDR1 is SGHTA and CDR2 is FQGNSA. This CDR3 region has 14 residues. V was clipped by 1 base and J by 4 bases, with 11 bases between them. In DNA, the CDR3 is TGTGCCAGCAGCTTAGTTGTGGGGGGTTACGAGCAGTACTTC. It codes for CASSLVVGGYEQYF.

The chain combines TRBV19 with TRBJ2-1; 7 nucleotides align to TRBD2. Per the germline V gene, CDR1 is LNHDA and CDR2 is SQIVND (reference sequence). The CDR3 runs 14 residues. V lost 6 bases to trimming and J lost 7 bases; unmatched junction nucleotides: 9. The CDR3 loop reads CASSPGLSWNEQFF. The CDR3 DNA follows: TGTGCCAGTAGCCCGGGACTATCGTGGAATGAGCAGTTCTTC.

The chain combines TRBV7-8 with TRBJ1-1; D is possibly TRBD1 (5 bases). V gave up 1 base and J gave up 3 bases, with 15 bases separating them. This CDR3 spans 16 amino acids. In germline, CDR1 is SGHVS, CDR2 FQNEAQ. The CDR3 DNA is TGTGCCAGCAGCTTAGGGCAGGGAAGGAAGTACACTGAAGCTTTCTTT. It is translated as CASSLGQGRKYTEAFF.

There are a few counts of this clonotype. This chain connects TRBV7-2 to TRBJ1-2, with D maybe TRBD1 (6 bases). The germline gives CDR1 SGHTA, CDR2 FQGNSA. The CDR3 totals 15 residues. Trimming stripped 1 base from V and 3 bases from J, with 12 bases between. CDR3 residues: CASSLDGGAYYGYTF. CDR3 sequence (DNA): TGTGCCAGCAGCTTAGACGGGGGGGCCTACTATGGCTACACCTTC.

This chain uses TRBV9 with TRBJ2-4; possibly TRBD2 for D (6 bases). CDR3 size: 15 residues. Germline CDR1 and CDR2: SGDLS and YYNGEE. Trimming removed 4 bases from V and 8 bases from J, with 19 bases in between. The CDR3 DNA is TGTGCCAGCAGCCCAAGTGGGGGGAGAACGGACATTCAGTACTTC. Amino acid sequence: CASSPSGGRTDIQYF.

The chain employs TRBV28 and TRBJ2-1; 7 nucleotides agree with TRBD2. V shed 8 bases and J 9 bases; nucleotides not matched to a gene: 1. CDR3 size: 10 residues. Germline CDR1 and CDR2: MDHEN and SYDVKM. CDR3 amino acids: CASRGVEQFF. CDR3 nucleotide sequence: TGTGCCAGCCGGGGGGTTGAGCAGTTCTTC.

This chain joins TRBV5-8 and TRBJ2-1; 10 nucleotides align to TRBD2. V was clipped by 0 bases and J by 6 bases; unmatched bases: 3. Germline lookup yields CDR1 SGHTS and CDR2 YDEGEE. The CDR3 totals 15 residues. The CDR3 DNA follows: TGTGCCAGCAGCTTGGTTAGCGGGGGGTCCAATGAGCAGTTCTTC. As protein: CASSLVSGGSNEQFF.

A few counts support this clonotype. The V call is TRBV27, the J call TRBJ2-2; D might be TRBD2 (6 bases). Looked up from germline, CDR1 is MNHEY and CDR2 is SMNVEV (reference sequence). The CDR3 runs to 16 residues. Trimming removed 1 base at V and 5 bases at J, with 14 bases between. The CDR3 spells CASSLFPGEGTGELFF. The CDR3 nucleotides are TGTGCCAGCAGTTTATTTCCGGGAGAAGGGACCGGGGAGCTGTTTTTT.

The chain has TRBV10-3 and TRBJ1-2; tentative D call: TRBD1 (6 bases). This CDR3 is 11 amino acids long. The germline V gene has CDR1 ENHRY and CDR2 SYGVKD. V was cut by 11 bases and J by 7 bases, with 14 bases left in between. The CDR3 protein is CAAGVRGGYTF. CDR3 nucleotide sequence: TGTGCCGCAGGGGTGCGAGGTGGCTACACCTTC.

The CDR3 nucleotides are TGTGCCAGCAGCTTAACAAGTGGGCCCCTCTACACCTTC. It translates to CASSLTSGPLYTF. J is TRBJ1-2 and V is TRBV7-9; no definite D call. The V gene's germline CDR1 is SEHNR and CDR2 FQNEAQ (reference sequence). V was clipped by 2 bases and J by 10 bases, with 14 bases between them. The CDR3 has 13 residues.